These T cell receptor beta chains were read from a single sample in a study of multiple sclerosis patients with progressive multifocal leukoencephalopathy. Produced via immunoSEQ multiplex PCR; TCRdb's table is partial and in-frame only. The sample lists some 30,000 clones; 88% were seen once. Sequencing used PBMCs. All receptors come from a human donor with multiple sclerosis. CDR3s include the opening cysteine and the closing phenylalanine or tryptophan. The order of the fields is D gene, J gene, V gene, clone size, CDR3 protein, CDR3 DNA. The D gene is left open where the match is weak. Where a row states a size, it is once, few, many or the class of an expanded clone; other rows omit it.

d_gene: NA; j_gene: TRBJ2-1; v_gene: TRBV13; abundance: once; CDR3aa: CASSLAGSYNEQFF; CDR3nt: TGTGCCAGCAGCTTAGCGGGGTCCTACAATGAGCAGTTCTTC
d_gene: NA; j_gene: TRBJ2-5; v_gene: TRBV7-9; abundance: NA; CDR3aa: CASSLVGRTKETQYF; CDR3nt: TGTGCCAGCAGCTTAGTGGGGCGGACGAAAGAGACCCAGTACTTC
d_gene: TRBD1; j_gene: TRBJ1-1; v_gene: TRBV18; abundance: NA; CDR3aa: CASSPNQGQMNTEAFF; CDR3nt: TGTGCCAGCTCTCCGAATCAGGGACAGATGAACACTGAAGCTTTCTTT
d_gene: NA; j_gene: TRBJ2-7; v_gene: TRBV10-3; abundance: few; CDR3aa: CAISGIGGLGEQYF; CDR3nt: TGTGCCATCAGTGGAATCGGAGGGTTAGGGGAGCAGTACTTC
d_gene: NA; j_gene: TRBJ1-1; v_gene: TRBV27; abundance: NA; CDR3aa: CASSSHGTPGTEAFF; CDR3nt: TGTGCCAGCAGTTCGCATGGGACACCGGGGACTGAAGCTTTCTTT
d_gene: NA; j_gene: TRBJ1-3; v_gene: TRBV6-6; abundance: few; CDR3aa: CAIEDPAEGNTIYF; CDR3nt: TGTGCCATCGAGGACCCAGCGGAAGGAAACACCATATATTTT
d_gene: NA; j_gene: TRBJ1-1; v_gene: TRBV6-5; abundance: once; CDR3aa: CASSYPQGAAFF; CDR3nt: TGTGCCAGCAGTTATCCTCAGGGTGCGGCTTTCTTT
d_gene: NA; j_gene: TRBJ1-1; v_gene: TRBV6-6; abundance: NA; CDR3aa: CASSYPGVSGTEAFF; CDR3nt: TGTGCCAGCAGTTACCCAGGAGTTTCGGGCACTGAAGCTTTCTTT
d_gene: NA; j_gene: TRBJ1-3; v_gene: TRBV6-5; abundance: NA; CDR3aa: CASSEPGSGNTIYF; CDR3nt: TGTGCCAGCAGTGAACCAGGGTCTGGAAACACCATATATTTT
d_gene: NA; j_gene: TRBJ1-2; v_gene: TRBV5-1; abundance: NA; CDR3aa: CASSLGRTNYGYTF; CDR3nt: TGCGCCAGCAGCTTGGGCAGGACTAACTATGGCTACACCTTC
d_gene: NA; j_gene: TRBJ2-7; v_gene: TRBV7-9; abundance: once; CDR3aa: CASSPGTYEQCF; CDR3nt: TGTGCCAGCAGCCCTGGGACGTACGAGCAGTGCTTC
d_gene: NA; j_gene: TRBJ1-2; v_gene: TRBV7-8; abundance: NA; CDR3aa: CASSLEGREYYGYTF; CDR3nt: TGTGCCAGCAGCTTAGAGGGGCGCGAATACTATGGCTACACCTTC
d_gene: NA; j_gene: TRBJ1-2; v_gene: TRBV5-4; abundance: NA; CDR3aa: CASKAGTESNGYTF; CDR3nt: TGTGCCAGCAAAGCCGGGACGGAGTCCAATGGCTACACCTTC
d_gene: NA; j_gene: TRBJ2-3; v_gene: TRBV11-2; abundance: once; CDR3aa: CASSFLGTDTQYF; CDR3nt: TGTGCCAGCAGCTTCCTAGGGACAGATACGCAGTATTTT
d_gene: NA; j_gene: TRBJ1-4; v_gene: TRBV6-4; abundance: NA; CDR3aa: CASSPRAGINEKLFF; CDR3nt: TGTGCCAGCAGTCCCCGGGCAGGGATCAATGAAAAACTGTTTTTT
d_gene: TRBD1; j_gene: TRBJ2-1; v_gene: TRBV4-1; abundance: NA; CDR3aa: CASSPSGTAVNEQFF; CDR3nt: TGCGCCAGCAGCCCGTCCGGGACAGCCGTCAATGAGCAGTTCTTC
d_gene: NA; j_gene: TRBJ2-7; v_gene: TRBV9; abundance: few; CDR3aa: CASSESGGPYEQYF; CDR3nt: TGTGCCAGCAGCGAGTCTGGGGGTCCCTACGAGCAGTACTTC
d_gene: TRBD2; j_gene: TRBJ2-5; v_gene: TRBV13; abundance: NA; CDR3aa: CASSLGLAGHPVRETQYF; CDR3nt: TGTGCCAGCAGCTTAGGCCTAGCGGGGCACCCAGTAAGGGAGACCCAGTACTTC
d_gene: TRBD1; j_gene: TRBJ1-6; v_gene: TRBV5-6; abundance: NA; CDR3aa: CASSLVDRGHNSPLHF; CDR3nt: TGTGCTAGCAGCTTGGTGGACAGGGGCCATAATTCACCCCTCCACTTT
d_gene: NA; j_gene: TRBJ1-1; v_gene: TRBV4-1; abundance: few; CDR3aa: CASSQNTEAFF; CDR3nt: TGCGCCAGCAGCCAGAACACTGAAGCTTTCTTT
d_gene: NA; j_gene: TRBJ1-4; v_gene: TRBV9; abundance: NA; CDR3aa: CASSVDTAEKLFF; CDR3nt: TGTGCCAGCAGCGTAGATACAGCTGAAAAACTGTTTTTT
d_gene: NA; j_gene: TRBJ2-1; v_gene: TRBV9; abundance: NA; CDR3aa: CASSVAGGLIGEQFF; CDR3nt: TGTGCCAGCAGCGTAGCCGGGGGCTTGATTGGTGAGCAGTTCTTC
d_gene: NA; j_gene: TRBJ2-6; v_gene: TRBV5-4; abundance: NA; CDR3aa: CASARAGANVLTF; CDR3nt: TGTGCCAGCGCTCGAGCTGGGGCCAACGTCCTGACTTTC
d_gene: TRBD1; j_gene: TRBJ1-2; v_gene: TRBV4-3; abundance: NA; CDR3aa: CASSPTPGQLNYGYTF; CDR3nt: TGCGCCAGCAGCCCGACTCCGGGACAGCTTAACTATGGCTACACCTTC
d_gene: NA; j_gene: TRBJ2-3; v_gene: TRBV9; abundance: NA; CDR3aa: CAKERAGAQYF; CDR3nt: TGTGCCAAAGAGAGGGCAGGGGCGCAGTATTTT
d_gene: TRBD1; j_gene: TRBJ1-1; v_gene: TRBV19; abundance: NA; CDR3aa: CASLTGGATEAFF; CDR3nt: TGTGCCAGTCTGACAGGGGGAGCGACTGAAGCTTTCTTT
d_gene: NA; j_gene: TRBJ1-6; v_gene: TRBV4-3; abundance: NA; CDR3aa: CASSQDFGGRTDSPLHF; CDR3nt: TGCGCCAGCAGCCAAGATTTCGGGGGCAGGACGGATTCACCCCTCCACTTT
d_gene: TRBD1; j_gene: TRBJ2-2; v_gene: TRBV7-6; abundance: NA; CDR3aa: CASSSDRGRLDGDTGELFF; CDR3nt: TGTGCCAGCAGCTCGGACAGGGGGCGCTTAGATGGGGACACCGGGGAGCTGTTTTTT
d_gene: NA; j_gene: TRBJ2-1; v_gene: TRBV25-1; abundance: NA; CDR3aa: CASSERGGERIDEQFF; CDR3nt: TGTGCCAGCAGTGAACGGGGCGGGGAGCGGATCGATGAGCAGTTCTTC
d_gene: NA; j_gene: TRBJ1-1; v_gene: TRBV6-5; abundance: NA; CDR3aa: CASRGGYTEAFF; CDR3nt: TGTGCCAGCCGGGGGGGCTACACTGAAGCTTTCTTT
d_gene: NA; j_gene: TRBJ2-7; v_gene: TRBV4-1; abundance: NA; CDR3aa: CASSQDSVSSYEQYF; CDR3nt: TGCGCCAGCAGCCAAGACTCAGTTAGCTCCTACGAGCAGTACTTC
d_gene: NA; j_gene: TRBJ1-1; v_gene: TRBV9; abundance: once; CDR3aa: CASSPRGDPDTEAFF; CDR3nt: TGTGCCAGCAGCCCCCGGGGAGACCCGGACACTGAAGCTTTCTTT
d_gene: TRBD1; j_gene: TRBJ1-5; v_gene: TRBV19; abundance: NA; CDR3aa: CASSGGQGGRQPQHF; CDR3nt: TGTGCCAGTAGTGGGGGACAGGGAGGTAGGCAGCCCCAGCATTTT
d_gene: NA; j_gene: TRBJ1-2; v_gene: TRBV11-2; abundance: NA; CDR3aa: CASSPIRGQHHGYTF; CDR3nt: TGTGCCAGCAGCCCCATCCGTGGACAGCACCATGGCTACACCTTC
d_gene: NA; j_gene: TRBJ2-7; v_gene: TRBV28; abundance: NA; CDR3aa: CASTPLWENSNEQYF; CDR3nt: TGTGCCAGCACTCCCCTGTGGGAAAACAGTAACGAGCAGTACTTC
d_gene: TRBD1; j_gene: TRBJ2-5; v_gene: TRBV5-1; abundance: NA; CDR3aa: CASSPRTGRETQYF; CDR3nt: TGCGCCAGCAGCCCACGGACAGGGCGAGAGACCCAGTACTTC
d_gene: NA; j_gene: TRBJ2-7; v_gene: TRBV7-9; abundance: NA; CDR3aa: CASSLAGRTCEQYF; CDR3nt: TGTGCCAGCAGCTTAGCGGGCAGGACCTGCGAGCAGTACTTC
d_gene: NA; j_gene: TRBJ2-7; v_gene: TRBV6-1; abundance: NA; CDR3aa: CASSGVSGSTSTEAGEQYF; CDR3nt: TGTGCCAGCAGTGGGGTATCGGGGTCGACCTCAACGGAAGCGGGCGAGCAGTACTTC
d_gene: TRBD1; j_gene: TRBJ1-1; v_gene: TRBV7-9; abundance: NA; CDR3aa: CASLRAGGANTEAFF; CDR3nt: TGTGCCAGCTTGAGGGCAGGGGGAGCGAACACTGAAGCTTTCTTT
d_gene: NA; j_gene: TRBJ2-5; v_gene: TRBV5-8; abundance: NA; CDR3aa: CASSLVETQYF; CDR3nt: TGTGCCAGCAGCTTGGTCGAGACCCAGTACTTC
d_gene: NA; j_gene: TRBJ1-1; v_gene: TRBV14; abundance: NA; CDR3aa: CASSQGKTEAFF; CDR3nt: TGTGCCAGCAGCCAAGGGAAGACTGAAGCTTTCTTT
d_gene: NA; j_gene: TRBJ1-4; v_gene: TRBV10-3; abundance: few; CDR3aa: CAISPRGGQGEKLFF; CDR3nt: TGTGCCATCAGTCCCCGGGGGGGCCAGGGAGAAAAACTGTTTTTT
d_gene: TRBD1; j_gene: TRBJ1-1; v_gene: TRBV6-4; abundance: NA; CDR3aa: CASSGGQGGTEAFF; CDR3nt: TGTGCCAGCAGTGGTGGACAGGGAGGTACTGAAGCTTTCTTT
d_gene: NA; j_gene: TRBJ2-3; v_gene: TRBV5-1; abundance: NA; CDR3aa: CASSLIPGPDTQYF; CDR3nt: TGCGCCAGCAGCTTGATTCCAGGGCCAGATACGCAGTATTTT
d_gene: NA; j_gene: TRBJ2-6; v_gene: TRBV4-3; abundance: NA; CDR3aa: CASSQEQGAGANVLTF; CDR3nt: TGCGCCAGCAGCCAAGAGCAGGGTGCTGGGGCCAACGTCCTGACCTTC
d_gene: TRBD1; j_gene: TRBJ2-1; v_gene: TRBV6-1; abundance: NA; CDR3aa: CASSTQGASMNEQFF; CDR3nt: TGTGCCAGCAGCACGCAGGGGGCATCTATGAATGAGCAGTTCTTC
d_gene: NA; j_gene: TRBJ2-6; v_gene: TRBV5-8; abundance: few; CDR3aa: CASSLDSSGANVLTF; CDR3nt: TGTGCCAGCAGTTTAGATAGCTCTGGGGCCAACGTCCTGACTTTC
d_gene: NA; j_gene: TRBJ1-3; v_gene: TRBV5-1; abundance: NA; CDR3aa: CASSFLGSGNTIYF; CDR3nt: TGCGCCAGCAGCTTTCTGGGCTCCGGAAACACCATATATTTT
d_gene: NA; j_gene: TRBJ1-1; v_gene: TRBV28; abundance: once; CDR3aa: CASSSTGGNTEAFF; CDR3nt: TGTGCCAGCAGTTCAACAGGTGGGAACACTGAAGCTTTCTTT
d_gene: TRBD2; j_gene: TRBJ2-1; v_gene: TRBV18; abundance: NA; CDR3aa: CASSPRDGGAHEQFF; CDR3nt: TGTGCCAGCTCACCACGGGACGGGGGGGCACATGAGCAGTTCTTC
d_gene: NA; j_gene: TRBJ1-3; v_gene: TRBV27; abundance: NA; CDR3aa: CASSLSDPYPGNTIYF; CDR3nt: TGTGCCAGCAGTTTATCGGACCCGTACCCCGGAAACACCATATATTTT
d_gene: TRBD1; j_gene: TRBJ1-1; v_gene: TRBV7-2; abundance: NA; CDR3aa: CASSYQQGYGEAFF; CDR3nt: TGTGCCAGCAGCTATCAACAGGGGTATGGTGAAGCTTTCTTT
d_gene: NA; j_gene: TRBJ2-5; v_gene: TRBV9; abundance: NA; CDR3aa: CASSVGTAAGEQYF; CDR3nt: TGTGCCAGCAGCGTAGGAACGGCGGCAGGGGAGCAGTACTTC
d_gene: NA; j_gene: TRBJ2-7; v_gene: TRBV20-1; abundance: NA; CDR3aa: CSARRDEQYF; CDR3nt: TGCAGTGCTAGACGCGACGAGCAGTACTTC
d_gene: TRBD1; j_gene: TRBJ1-1; v_gene: TRBV5-1; abundance: NA; CDR3aa: CASSPGTGNTEAFF; CDR3nt: TGCGCCAGCAGCCCCGGGACAGGGAACACTGAAGCTTTCTTT
d_gene: NA; j_gene: TRBJ2-7; v_gene: TRBV2; abundance: NA; CDR3aa: CASSVLGQRTYEQYF; CDR3nt: TGTGCCAGCAGTGTGTTGGGTCAGCGGACCTACGAGCAGTACTTC
d_gene: TRBD1; j_gene: TRBJ2-5; v_gene: TRBV5-1; abundance: NA; CDR3aa: CASSLGTGQETQYF; CDR3nt: TGCGCCAGCAGCTTGGGGACAGGGCAAGAGACCCAGTACTTC
d_gene: NA; j_gene: TRBJ2-7; v_gene: TRBV7-9; abundance: NA; CDR3aa: CASSLPPSYEQYF; CDR3nt: TGTGCCAGCAGCTTACCTCCCTCCTACGAGCAGTACTTC
d_gene: NA; j_gene: TRBJ2-7; v_gene: TRBV15; abundance: NA; CDR3aa: CATSRDRRAGGGYYEQYF; CDR3nt: TGTGCCACCAGCAGAGATCGGAGGGCAGGGGGGGGCTACTACGAGCAGTACTTC
d_gene: NA; j_gene: TRBJ1-4; v_gene: TRBV5-6; abundance: NA; CDR3aa: CASSSNEKLFF; CDR3nt: TGTGCCAGCAGCTCCAATGAAAAACTGTTTTTT